The 3 T cell receptor beta chains presented below share a single source sample, sequenced in a study of blood T cell repertoires in COVID-19. TCRdb's copy holds only in-frame clones and misses some; the assay was immunoSEQ multiplex PCR. Of 98,000 or so clones in the sample, 88% were seen once. Sequences were obtained from peripheral blood. These receptors all come from a human donor in a cohort sampled during active COVID-19.

This clone was detected only a few times. V gene TRBV6-4 combines with J gene TRBJ2-7, with D possibly TRBD1 on 6 matching bases. Germline V lookup: CDR1 MRHNA, CDR2 SNTAGT. The V end was cut by 6 bases, the J end by 5 bases, with 17 bases between. The CDR3 is made up of 14 amino acids. The CDR3 loop is CASRSDRDGDEQYF. The CDR3 DNA reads TGTGCCAGCAGATCGGACAGAGACGGCGACGAGCAGTACTTC.

The chain uses TRBV12-5 and TRBJ2-7; TRBD1 matches at 8 bases. This CDR3 is 14 amino acids long. V gave up 6 bases and J gave up 7 bases; unmatched junction bases: 11. Germline lookup yields CDR1 LGHNT and CDR2 FRNRAP. Here the CDR3 DNA reads TGTGCTAGTGGCCCTGGACAGGGTGGCGCGGAGCAGTACTTC. This sequence encodes CASGPGQGGAEQYF.

This chain links TRBV7-2 with TRBJ2-5, with 11 bases that match TRBD2. The CDR3 consists of 16 residues. CDR1 SGHTA and CDR2 FQGNSA come from the germline V gene. V trimming: 6 bases; J trimming: 4 bases; junction bases outside the gene matches: 10. The CDR3 coding sequence is TGTGCCAGCAGACGACGTAGCGGGGGGGCCGTAGAGACCCAGTACTTC. Its translation is CASRRRSGGAVETQYF. Together with reference TRBV7-2 and TRBJ2-5, the CDR3 gives the full variable domain: GAGVSQSPSNKVTEKGKDVELRCDPISGHTALYWYRQSLGQGLEFLIYFQGNSAPDKSGLPSDRFSAERTGGSVSTLTIQRTQQEDSAVYLCASRRRSGGAVETQYFGPGTRLLVL.